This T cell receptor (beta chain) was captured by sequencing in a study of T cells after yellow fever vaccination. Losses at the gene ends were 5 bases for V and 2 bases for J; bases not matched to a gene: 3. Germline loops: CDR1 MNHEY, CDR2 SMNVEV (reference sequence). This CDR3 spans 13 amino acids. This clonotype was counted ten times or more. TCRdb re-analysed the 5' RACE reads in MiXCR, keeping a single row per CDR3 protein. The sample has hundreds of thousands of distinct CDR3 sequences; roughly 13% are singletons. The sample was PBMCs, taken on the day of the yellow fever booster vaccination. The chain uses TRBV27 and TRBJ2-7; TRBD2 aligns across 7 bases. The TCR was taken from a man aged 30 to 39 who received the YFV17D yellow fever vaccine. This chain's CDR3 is CASSIGTTYEQYF. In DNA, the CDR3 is TGTGCCAGCAGTATCGGGACTACCTACGAGCAGTACTTC.